This T cell receptor beta chain was recorded in a study of tumor and adjacent non-tumor tissue in lung cancer (dated by TCRdb to between 2017 and 2018). Study-level background: The cohort included 12 adenocarcinoma, a couple of squamous cell carcinoma and 1 small cell lung cancer patients. Among the approximately 15 patients, ages ranged from roughly 30 to 76 years, around 10 were men and 5 were women, and disease was TNM stage I to III. Sequencing produced about 130,000,000 productive TCRbeta reads in total, an average of about 4 million reads per sample. Bulk TCRbeta repertoires were compared between lung tumor tissue and matched distant non-tumor lung tissue obtained from roughly 16 lung cancer patients. Around 31 paired specimens, one tumor and one normal lung sample per patient, were profiled by TCRbeta CDR3 sequencing. Points the paper makes about the study in general: The methods do not name the sequencing platform or mention unique molecular identifiers. Only 15 or so patients were included in the cohort, and the need for larger samples and more detailed clinical data was noted by the authors. A significantly larger cumulative share of the repertoire was made up by the top 100 clones in normal lung than in tumor tissue. Tumor tissue showed significantly higher TCR diversity (inverse Simpson) than normal lung tissue, at around 450 vs 150 (P = 0.0075, Mann-Whitney U test). Younger patients had significantly higher TCR diversity, and higher tumor TCR diversity was associated with shorter overall and disease-free survival. Because peripheral blood was not sequenced, blood TCRbeta repertoires in the lung cancer patients of the study were not examined.

CDR1 and CDR2 are drawn from the germline V gene (reference sequence): DFQATT, SNEGSKA. The CDR3 starts with the cysteine, ends with the phenylalanine, and has 15 residues. Only the CDR3 region is kept as DNA, spanning 45 bases read in frame from base 1. The protocol used for the library was multiplex PCR. Reads for this sample came from an Illumina HiSeq 2500. Following protocols modified from ARM-PCR, the researchers constructed TCRbeta libraries through three rounds of nested PCR with primers (Table S4). Before sequencing, PCR products of 200-500 bp were excised from the gel and purified with the QIAquick gel extraction kit. Per the authors' processing: Reads were cleaned with Trimmomatic, merged with FLASH into complete CDR3 sequences, and assigned to V(D)J germline segments with MiTCR. VDJtools was used to compute clonal diversity as the inverse Simpson's index. In-frame sequences lacking a premature stop codon were counted as productive reads. The public reads were reanalyzed by TCRdb: fastp trimming at Q25, MiXCR alignment, in-frame beta chains only. Duplicate CDR3 protein sequences are folded into a single record with the most common DNA and genes. Here the V and J calls rest on TCRdb's processing, not on the authors' analysis. The sample profile shows around 82,000 distinct CDR3 sequences; 80% to 90% of them were found once. The biggest ten clones account for about 54% of the sample.

RNA was isolated from bulk, unsorted tissue, and RNA quality was assessed with a NanoDrop ND-1000 and an Agilent 2100. Normal lung samples were distant non-tumor tissue taken more than 3 cm from the tumor edge. All donors had newly diagnosed lung cancer, had not received prior chemotherapy, and were admitted for thoracic surgery in China between August and November 2014. Anyone who had undergone radiotherapy or chemotherapy before, or who had another cancer at the same time, was left out of the study. Pieces of surgical tissue measuring about 1-2.1 cm3 were kept in RNAlater solution and held at -80 degrees C until needed. As to this clonotype: Its antigen remains undetermined. This could be a read error, since a much larger clone is one nucleotide away.

This receptor was obtained from a man in his fifties or sixties with non-small cell lung cancer. The rearranged chain carries TRBV20-1 and TRBJ1-6; a stretch of 7 junction bases matches TRBD1. Source material: distant non-tumor lung tissue. The nucleotide sequence is given as TGCAGTGCCAAAAGCTCGGGACAGCTTTATTCACCCCTCCTCTTT. Translated, this gives CSAKSSGQLYSPLLF.